What follows are 27 T cell receptor beta chains derived from one specimen sequenced in a study of T cells in localized non-small cell lung cancer. Profiling relied on immunoSEQ multiplex PCR, and the TCRdb table lists in-frame clones only, not all of them. This table has tens of thousands of clones, approximately 94% appearing once. This material consisted of peripheral blood, taken before any cancer treatment. These receptors were taken from a woman aged 35-70 years with stage I lung adenocarcinoma.

The chain recombines TRBV7-2 with TRBJ2-1, with 10 bases matching TRBD2. V lost 6 bases to trimming and J lost 5 bases; unmatched junction nucleotides: 10. Germline CDR1 and CDR2: SGHTA and FQGNSA. The CDR3 length is 16 residues. In DNA, the CDR3 is TGTGCCAGCAGAATCCAGCGGGGGGGGTCCCACAATGAGCAGTTCTTC. It specifies CASRIQRGGSHNEQFF.

The V gene is TRBV13, the J gene TRBJ2-1; D might be TRBD1 (5 bases). V was shortened by 5 bases and J by 6 bases, with 23 bases between the two germline ends. The germline CDR1 and CDR2 sequences are PRHDT and FYEKMQ (reference sequence). CDR3 length: 17 residues. The CDR3 loop reads CASSRRKAGFPVNEQFF. CDR3 nucleotide sequence: TGTGCCAGCAGCCGACGAAAGGCAGGGTTTCCCGTCAATGAGCAGTTCTTC.

DNA of the CDR3: TGTGCCAGCTCACCCTCAATCACCGCTGGGGCCAACGTCCTGACTTTC. Translated, it gives CASSPSITAGANVLTF. V gene TRBV18 combines with J gene TRBJ2-6; D uncertain. The CDR3 spans 16 residues. Germline V gives CDR1 KGHSH, CDR2 LQKENI. Between the trimmed V and J ends, which lost 3 bases and 2 bases, there was a span of 11 bases. The full variable domain, completed using reference TRBV18 and TRBJ2-6, is NAGVMQNPRHLVRRRGQEARLRCSPMKGHSHVYWYRQLPEEGLKFMVYLQKENIIDESGMPKERFSAEFPKEGPSILRIQQVVRGDSAAYFCASSPSITAGANVLTFGAGSRLTVL.

V usage is TRBV7-2 and J usage is TRBJ1-1; D gene ambiguous. Germline V gives CDR1 SGHTA, CDR2 FQGNSA. This CDR3 has 15 residues. The V end was cut by 5 bases, the J end by 3 bases, with 16 bases between. The CDR3, as DNA: TGTGCCAGCAGCACCTACCCACCGAGATACACTGAAGCTTTCTTT. Residues: CASSTYPPRYTEAFF.

This chain connects TRBV7-2 to TRBJ2-1; D unclear. The V end was cut by 1 base, the J end by 2 bases, with 12 bases between. From germline, CDR1 is SGHTA and CDR2 FQGNSA. The CDR3 has 16 residues. CDR3 region: CASSLVVAPAYNEQFF. Written as DNA, the CDR3 is TGTGCCAGCAGCTTAGTTGTGGCGCCGGCCTACAATGAGCAGTTCTTC.

This clone was seen a single time. The chain recombines TRBV18 with TRBJ1-4; D remains ambiguous. The germline CDR1 and CDR2 sequences are KGHSH and LQKENI. V lost 3 bases, J lost 5 bases, and 10 bases lay in between. There are 14 residues in the CDR3. The CDR3 loop reads CASSPVSRNEKLFF. CDR3 bases: TGTGCCAGCTCACCGGTCAGCAGAAATGAAAAACTGTTTTTT.

V is TRBV10-1 and J is TRBJ1-1, with D maybe TRBD1 (6 bases). This CDR3 has 15 residues. V lost 5 bases and J 1 base, leaving 14 bases between the germline ends. Germline loops: CDR1 WNHNN, CDR2 SYGVQD (reference sequence). The CDR3 coding sequence is TGCGCCAGCAGTTCCCAGAGGGGGGGGAACACTGAAGCTTTCTTT. It specifies CASSSQRGGNTEAFF.

The V gene is TRBV6-5, the J gene TRBJ1-1, with TRBD1 matching 9 bases. The ends lost 6 bases at V and 3 bases at J; junction bases unmatched: 8. This CDR3 spans 15 amino acids. CDR1 is MNHEY, CDR2 SVGAGI, per germline. The CDR3 DNA is TGTGCCAGCAGAACGGGGACAGGGTGGGACACTGAAGCTTTCTTT. It specifies CASRTGTGWDTEAFF.

V usage is TRBV6-6 and J usage is TRBJ1-4; D gene uncertain. CDR3 size: 13 residues. Germline V lookup: CDR1 MNHNY, CDR2 SVGAGI (reference sequence). Trimming left V 2 bases short and J 7 bases short, with 8 bases between. The CDR3 spells CASSYVRGEKLFF. The CDR3 DNA sequence: TGTGCCAGCAGTTACGTGCGGGGTGAAAAACTGTTTTTT.

This rearrangement joins TRBV5-4 to TRBJ1-1; 8 bases are shared with TRBD1. The germline gives CDR1 SGHNT, CDR2 YYREEE (reference sequence). With 3 bases clipped from V and 11 bases from J, the junction kept 21 bases outside the gene matches. The CDR3 length is 17 residues. CDR3 protein: CASSSGNDRGKVFRAFF. The CDR3 DNA is TGTGCCAGCAGCTCAGGGAATGACAGGGGTAAAGTATTTCGTGCTTTCTTT.

The V gene is TRBV7-9, the J gene TRBJ1-1; D possibly corresponds to TRBD1 (5 bases). The germline V gene has CDR1 SEHNR and CDR2 FQNEAQ (reference sequence). CDR3 length equals 14 residues. The V gene lost 1 base and the J gene lost 4 bases, with 10 bases spanning the gap. Here the CDR3 reads CASSLEQVGTEAFF. DNA of the CDR3: TGTGCCAGCAGCTTAGAACAGGTTGGCACTGAAGCTTTCTTT.

This clone was observed once. V and J are TRBV5-6 and TRBJ2-1, with D hard to call. CDR1 is SGHDT and CDR2 is YYEEEE in the germline V gene. V was pared by 2 bases and J by 3 bases, with 6 bases between. This CDR3 is 13 amino acids long. The CDR3 loop reads CASSLRVYNEQFF. CDR3 coding DNA: TGTGCCAGCAGCTTACGGGTCTACAATGAGCAGTTCTTC.

The chain carries TRBV27 and TRBJ2-1; D possibly matches TRBD1 or TRBD2 (5 bases each). This CDR3 has 14 amino acids. The germline V and J ends were trimmed by 5 bases and 0 bases, with 8 bases remaining between them. Per germline, CDR1 MNHEY and CDR2 SMNVEV (reference sequence). The CDR3 coding sequence is TGTGCCAGCAGTCCAGGGAGCTCCTACAATGAGCAGTTCTTC. Protein product: CASSPGSSYNEQFF.

The V gene is TRBV19, the J gene TRBJ2-1; 7 positions agree with TRBD1. The CDR3 consists of 14 residues. V lost 5 bases to trimming and J lost 5 bases; unmatched junction nucleotides: 6. Per germline, CDR1 LNHDA and CDR2 SQIVND (reference sequence). This chain's CDR3 is CASSDPGQHNEQFF. CDR3 nucleotides: TGTGCCAGTAGTGACCCGGGACAGCACAATGAGCAGTTCTTC.

This rearrangement joins TRBV18 to TRBJ2-1; D is unclear. V was shortened by 4 bases and J by 0 bases, with 7 bases between the two germline ends. Germline-derived CDR1 and CDR2 are KGHSH and LQKENI. The CDR3 is 14 amino acids. CDR3 region: CASSRERSYNEQFF. The CDR3 bases are TGTGCCAGCTCACGAGAGCGCTCCTACAATGAGCAGTTCTTC.

V gene TRBV2 combines with J gene TRBJ1-5; D might be TRBD1 (6 bases). Germline V lookup: CDR1 SNHLY, CDR2 FYNNEI. This CDR3 region has 17 residues. V was pared by 4 bases and J by 1 base, with 17 bases between. CDR3 sequence reads: CASSGAGRGRSNQPQHF. DNA for the CDR3: TGTGCCAGCAGTGGGGCCGGTAGGGGGAGAAGCAATCAGCCCCAGCATTTT.

The rearrangement links TRBV6-1 to TRBJ2-2; TRBD2 agrees at 7 bases. J lost 0 bases, V lost 6 bases, and 1 base had no gene match. Germline V gene sequence: CDR1 MNHNS, CDR2 SASEGT. CDR3 size: 14 residues. CDR3 DNA sequence: TGTGCCAGCAGGGGGGGGGCGAACACCGGGGAGCTGTTTTTT. Translating gives CASRGGANTGELFF.

This clone has a handful of counts. The V and J genes are TRBV19 and TRBJ1-2; the D gene is possibly TRBD1 (6 bases). This CDR3 contains 15 residues. Trimming left V 7 bases short and J 4 bases short, with 19 bases between. Germline loops: CDR1 LNHDA, CDR2 SQIVND (reference sequence). CDR3: CASTLPMTGSYGYTF. The CDR3 region has the DNA TGTGCCAGTACCCTGCCGATGACAGGTTCCTATGGCTACACCTTC.

This sequence joins TRBV5-6 and TRBJ1-5; D not resolved. The V and J ends lost 1 base and 3 bases respectively, with 8 bases between them. The germline V gene has CDR1 SGHDT and CDR2 YYEEEE. This CDR3 is 14 amino acids long. This chain's CDR3 is CASSLRGTNQPQHF. CDR3 nucleotide sequence: TGTGCCAGCAGCTTGCGAGGTACCAATCAGCCCCAGCATTTT.

The rearrangement links TRBV4-2 to TRBJ1-1, with D tentatively TRBD1 (5 bases). Germline assignment: CDR1 LGHNA and CDR2 YNFKEQ. This CDR3 spans 16 amino acids. The germline V and J ends were trimmed by 1 base and 5 bases, with 17 bases remaining between them. CDR3 sequence: CASSQGMGRDDTEAFF. The CDR3 coding sequence is TGTGCCAGCAGCCAAGGGATGGGCAGGGATGATACTGAAGCTTTCTTT.

The rearrangement joins TRBV10-3 to TRBJ1-2, with 10 bases identical to TRBD1. CDR3 length: 13 amino acids. The J segment lost 7 bases and the V segment lost 9 bases, leaving 8 bases of the junction unmatched. Germline values: CDR1 ENHRY, CDR2 SYGVKD. CDR3 protein: CAIDSTGGSGYTF. The CDR3 coding sequence is TGTGCCATTGACTCGACAGGGGGCTCTGGCTACACCTTC.

The CDR3 nucleotides are TGCGCCAGCAGGCGTCCGGGGCACCCAGGCGGGGAGCTGTTTTTT. Its translation is CASRRPGHPGGELFF. The V call is TRBV5-1, the J call TRBJ2-2; D is possibly TRBD1 or TRBD2 (5 bases each). The CDR3 contains 15 residues. V lost 5 bases to trimming and J lost 7 bases, with 18 bases between them. CDR1 is SGHRS, CDR2 YFSETQ, per germline.

The V and J genes are TRBV7-9 and TRBJ2-4, with 7 bases that match TRBD1. This CDR3 has 14 amino acids. With V trimmed by 8 bases and J by 4 bases, 8 bases remained unmatched. Germline loops: CDR1 SEHNR, CDR2 FQNEAQ (reference sequence). This CDR3 reads CASGPGQQKNIQYF. The CDR3 DNA reads as TGTGCCAGCGGTCCGGGACAGCAGAAAAACATTCAGTACTTC.

The chain is built from TRBV9 and TRBJ2-4; 13 nucleotides line up with TRBD2. After removal of 0 bases from V and 6 bases from J, the junction contained 9 bases not matched to a gene. The CDR3 loop spans 18 amino acids. Germline V CDR1 and CDR2: SGDLS, YYNGEE. The CDR3 region is CASSVEGTSGVLGNIQYF. The CDR3 DNA follows: TGTGCCAGCAGCGTAGAGGGGACTAGCGGGGTGTTGGGAAACATTCAGTACTTC.

The CDR3 sequence: CASSGRGQGAYGYTF. The CDR3 DNA reads TGTGCCAGCAGTGGTAGGGGACAGGGGGCCTATGGCTACACCTTC. V usage is TRBV2 and J usage is TRBJ1-2, with TRBD1 identical over 12 bases. The CDR3 sequence is 15 residues long. With 4 bases clipped from V and 4 bases from J, the junction kept 4 bases outside the gene matches. Germline CDR1 SNHLY, CDR2 FYNNEI.

The rearrangement links TRBV11-2 to TRBJ1-2, with TRBD1 matching 7 bases. The CDR3 is 16 residues long. The germline V gene has CDR1 SGHAT and CDR2 FQNNGV. The V and J ends lost 5 bases and 3 bases, in that order; junction bases with no gene match: 12. The CDR3 spells CASSPLAGGLYYGYTF. CDR3 sequence (DNA): TGTGCCAGCAGCCCCCTAGCAGGGGGATTGTACTATGGCTACACCTTC.

The rearrangement uses TRBV5-4 and TRBJ2-2; TRBD2 matches 8 bases. J was trimmed by 3 bases and V by 4 bases; bases with no gene match: 5. The CDR3 is 15 residues long. The germline V gene has CDR1 SGHNT and CDR2 YYREEE (reference sequence). CDR3 sequence (DNA): TGTGCCAGCAGCGCCGTACTAGCGGACACCGGGGAGCTGTTTTTT. Its protein is CASSAVLADTGELFF.